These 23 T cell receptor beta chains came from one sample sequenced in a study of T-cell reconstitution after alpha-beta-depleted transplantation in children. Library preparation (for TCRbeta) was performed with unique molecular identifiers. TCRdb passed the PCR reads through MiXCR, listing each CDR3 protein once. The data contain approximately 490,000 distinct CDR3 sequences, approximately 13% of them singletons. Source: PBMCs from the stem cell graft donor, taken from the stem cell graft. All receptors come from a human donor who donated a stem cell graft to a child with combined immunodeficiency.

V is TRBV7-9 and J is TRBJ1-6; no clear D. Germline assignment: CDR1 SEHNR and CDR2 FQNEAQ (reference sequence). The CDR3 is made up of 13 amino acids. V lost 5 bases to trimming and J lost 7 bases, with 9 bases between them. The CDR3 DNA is TGTGCCAGCAGCCCTGGACTGAATTCACCCCTCCACTTT. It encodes CASSPGLNSPLHF.

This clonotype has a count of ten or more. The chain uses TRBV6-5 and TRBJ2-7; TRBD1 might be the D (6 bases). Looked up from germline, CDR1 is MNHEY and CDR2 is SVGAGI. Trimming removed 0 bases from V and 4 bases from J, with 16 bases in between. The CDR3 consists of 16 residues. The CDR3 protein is CASSYSGQGGEYEQYF. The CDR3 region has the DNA TGTGCCAGCAGTTACTCGGGACAAGGAGGCGAATACGAGCAGTACTTC.

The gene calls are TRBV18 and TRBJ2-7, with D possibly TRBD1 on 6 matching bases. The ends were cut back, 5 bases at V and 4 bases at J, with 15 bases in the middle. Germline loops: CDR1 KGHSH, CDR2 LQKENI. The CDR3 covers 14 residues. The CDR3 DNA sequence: TGTGCCAGCTCAGCGGACAGCACCGGTTACGAGCAGTACTTC. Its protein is CASSADSTGYEQYF.

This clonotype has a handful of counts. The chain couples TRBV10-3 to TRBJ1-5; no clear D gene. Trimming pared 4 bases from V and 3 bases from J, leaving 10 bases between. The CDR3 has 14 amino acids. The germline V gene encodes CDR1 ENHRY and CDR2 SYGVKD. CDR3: CAISVKNDNQPQHF. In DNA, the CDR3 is TGTGCCATCAGTGTGAAAAATGACAATCAGCCCCAGCATTTT.

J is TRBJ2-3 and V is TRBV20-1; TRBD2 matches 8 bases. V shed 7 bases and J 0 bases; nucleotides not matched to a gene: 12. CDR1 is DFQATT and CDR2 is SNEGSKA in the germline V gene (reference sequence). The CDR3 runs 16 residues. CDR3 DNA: TGCAGTGGGTATAGCGGGGAGCGAGATAGCACAGATACGCAGTATTTT. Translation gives CSGYSGERDSTDTQYF.

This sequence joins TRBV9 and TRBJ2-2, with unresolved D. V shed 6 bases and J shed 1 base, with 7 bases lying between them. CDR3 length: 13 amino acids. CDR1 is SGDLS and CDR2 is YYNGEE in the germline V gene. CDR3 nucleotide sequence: TGTGCCAGCAAGGCAGGGAACACCGGGGAGCTGTTTTTT. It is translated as CASKAGNTGELFF.

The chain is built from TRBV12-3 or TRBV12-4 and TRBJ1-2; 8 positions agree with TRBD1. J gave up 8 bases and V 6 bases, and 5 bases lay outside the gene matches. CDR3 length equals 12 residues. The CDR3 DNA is TGTGCCAGCAGCTCCAGGGGGCGAGGCTACACCTTC. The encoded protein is CASSSRGRGYTF.

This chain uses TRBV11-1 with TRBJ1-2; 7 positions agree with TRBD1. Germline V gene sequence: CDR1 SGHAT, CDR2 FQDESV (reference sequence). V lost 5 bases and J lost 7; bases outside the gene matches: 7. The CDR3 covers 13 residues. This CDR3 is CASSPDRVGGYTF. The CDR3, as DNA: TGTGCCAGCAGCCCCGACAGGGTTGGTGGCTACACCTTC.

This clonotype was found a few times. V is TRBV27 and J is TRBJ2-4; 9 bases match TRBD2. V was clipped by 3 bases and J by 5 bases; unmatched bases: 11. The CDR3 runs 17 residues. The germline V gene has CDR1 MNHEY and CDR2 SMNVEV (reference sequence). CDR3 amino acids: CASSFSGLALAENIQYF. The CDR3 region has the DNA TGTGCCAGCAGTTTTTCAGGACTAGCGCTTGCGGAAAACATTCAGTACTTC.

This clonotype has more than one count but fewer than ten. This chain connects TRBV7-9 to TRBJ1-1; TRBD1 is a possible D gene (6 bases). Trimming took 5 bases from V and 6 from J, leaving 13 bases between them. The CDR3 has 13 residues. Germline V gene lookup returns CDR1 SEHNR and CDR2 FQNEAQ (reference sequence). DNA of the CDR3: TGTGCCAGCAGCCCTCGAGGGGGTCCTGAAGCTTTCTTT. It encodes CASSPRGGPEAFF.

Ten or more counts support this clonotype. The CDR3 spells CASSPRRQETQYF. CDR3 coding DNA: TGTGCCAGCTCACCAAGGCGGCAAGAGACCCAGTACTTC. The chain uses TRBV18 and TRBJ2-5, with D hard to call. V dropped 2 bases and J dropped 2 bases, with 6 bases sitting between them. The CDR3 is 13 residues long. Germline-derived CDR1 and CDR2 are KGHSH and LQKENI.

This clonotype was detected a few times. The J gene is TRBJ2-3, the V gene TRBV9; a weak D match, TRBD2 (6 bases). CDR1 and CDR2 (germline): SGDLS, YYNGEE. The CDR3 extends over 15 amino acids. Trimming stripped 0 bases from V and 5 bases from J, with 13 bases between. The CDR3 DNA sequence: TGTGCCAGCAGCGTAGTGTCTAGCGCTAGAGATACGCAGTATTTT. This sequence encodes CASSVVSSARDTQYF.

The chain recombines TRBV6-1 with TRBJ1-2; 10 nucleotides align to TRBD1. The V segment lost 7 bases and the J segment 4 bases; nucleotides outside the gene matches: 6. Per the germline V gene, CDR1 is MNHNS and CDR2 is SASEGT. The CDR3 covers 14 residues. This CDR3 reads CASNRQGAGYGYTF. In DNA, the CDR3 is TGTGCCAGCAATCGACAGGGGGCTGGCTATGGCTACACCTTC.

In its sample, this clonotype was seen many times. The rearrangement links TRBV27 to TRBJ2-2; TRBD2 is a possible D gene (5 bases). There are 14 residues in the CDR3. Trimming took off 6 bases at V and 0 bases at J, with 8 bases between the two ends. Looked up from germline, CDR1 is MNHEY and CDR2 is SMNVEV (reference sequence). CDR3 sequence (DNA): TGTGCCAGCAGGGAGGAATCGAACACCGGGGAGCTGTTTTTT. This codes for CASREESNTGELFF.

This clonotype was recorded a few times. The CDR3 nucleotides read TGTGCCACCAGTGGAAGGGGGCGACTAGCGGGGCTCAATGAGCAGTTCTTC. Amino acids: CATSGRGRLAGLNEQFF. V gene TRBV24-1 combines with J gene TRBJ2-1; 11 bases agree with TRBD2. Unmatched junction bases numbered 11, after V lost 5 bases and J lost 6 bases. This CDR3 contains 17 residues. Germline lookup yields CDR1 KGHDR and CDR2 SFDVKD.

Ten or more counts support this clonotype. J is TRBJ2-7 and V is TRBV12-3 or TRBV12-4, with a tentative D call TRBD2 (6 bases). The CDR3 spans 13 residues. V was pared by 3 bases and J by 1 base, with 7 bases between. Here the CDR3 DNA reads TGTGCCAGCAGTTTTGGGGGGTCCTACGAGCAGTACTTC. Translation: CASSFGGSYEQYF.

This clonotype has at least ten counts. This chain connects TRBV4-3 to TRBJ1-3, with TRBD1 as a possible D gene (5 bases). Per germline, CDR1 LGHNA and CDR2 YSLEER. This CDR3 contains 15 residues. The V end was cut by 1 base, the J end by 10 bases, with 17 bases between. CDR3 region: CASSQVYGQGLTIYF. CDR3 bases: TGCGCCAGCAGCCAAGTATACGGGCAGGGTTTGACCATATATTTT.

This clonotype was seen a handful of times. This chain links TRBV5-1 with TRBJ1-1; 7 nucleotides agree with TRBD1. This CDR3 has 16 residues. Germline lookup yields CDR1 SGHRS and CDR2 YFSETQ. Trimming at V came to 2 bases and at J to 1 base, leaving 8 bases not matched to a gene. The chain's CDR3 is CASSFGWTGSNTEAFF. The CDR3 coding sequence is TGCGCCAGCAGCTTCGGTTGGACAGGCTCGAACACTGAAGCTTTCTTT.

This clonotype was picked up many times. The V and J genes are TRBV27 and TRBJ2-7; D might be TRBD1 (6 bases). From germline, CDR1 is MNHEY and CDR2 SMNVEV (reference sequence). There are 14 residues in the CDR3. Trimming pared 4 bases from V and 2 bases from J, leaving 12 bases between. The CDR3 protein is CASSSDRSAYEQYF. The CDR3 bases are TGTGCCAGCAGTTCCGACAGGTCGGCCTACGAGCAGTACTTC.

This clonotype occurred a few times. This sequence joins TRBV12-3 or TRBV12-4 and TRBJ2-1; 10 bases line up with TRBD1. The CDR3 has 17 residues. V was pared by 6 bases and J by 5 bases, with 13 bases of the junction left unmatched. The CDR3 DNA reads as TGTGCCAGCAGCTCCGGGGACGGGACAGGGGCCAACAATGAGCAGTTCTTC. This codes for CASSSGDGTGANNEQFF.

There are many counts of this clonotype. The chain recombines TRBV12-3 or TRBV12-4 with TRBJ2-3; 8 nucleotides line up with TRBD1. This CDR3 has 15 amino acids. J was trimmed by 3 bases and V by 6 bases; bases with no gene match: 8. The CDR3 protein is CASSSTGAVTDTQYF. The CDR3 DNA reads TGTGCCAGCAGCTCGACAGGGGCCGTGACAGATACGCAGTATTTT.

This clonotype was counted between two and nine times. CDR3 bases: TGCGCCAGCAGCTTGGCCGAGAGACTAGCGGCGAACGAGCAGTTCTTC. Residues: CASSLAERLAANEQFF. The V call is TRBV5-1, the J call TRBJ2-1, with 9 bases identical to TRBD2. The V and J ends lost 0 bases and 10 bases, in that order; junction bases with no gene match: 11. Germline V lookup: CDR1 SGHRS, CDR2 YFSETQ. This CDR3 contains 16 residues.

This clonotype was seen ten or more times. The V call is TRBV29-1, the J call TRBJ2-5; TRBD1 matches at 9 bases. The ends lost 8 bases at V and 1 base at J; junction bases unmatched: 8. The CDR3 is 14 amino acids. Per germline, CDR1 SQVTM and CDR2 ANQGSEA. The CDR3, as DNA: TGCAGCTTACGAAACAGGGGGCCCCAAGAGACCCAGTACTTC. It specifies CSLRNRGPQETQYF.